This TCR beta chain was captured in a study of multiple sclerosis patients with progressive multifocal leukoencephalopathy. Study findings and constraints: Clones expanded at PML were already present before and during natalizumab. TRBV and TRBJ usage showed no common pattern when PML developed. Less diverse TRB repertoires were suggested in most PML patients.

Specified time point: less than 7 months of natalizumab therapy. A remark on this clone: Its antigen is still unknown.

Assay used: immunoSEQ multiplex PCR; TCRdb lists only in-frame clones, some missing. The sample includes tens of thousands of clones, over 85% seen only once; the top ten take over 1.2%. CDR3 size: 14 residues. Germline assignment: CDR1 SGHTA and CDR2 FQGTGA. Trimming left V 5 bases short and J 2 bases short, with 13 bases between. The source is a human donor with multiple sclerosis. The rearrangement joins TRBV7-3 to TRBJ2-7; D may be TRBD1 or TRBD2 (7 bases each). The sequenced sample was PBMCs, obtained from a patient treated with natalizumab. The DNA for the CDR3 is TGTGCCAGCAGCCCCCAGGGGGGGGCCTACGAGCAGTACTTC. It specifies CASSPQGGAYEQYF.